This T cell receptor (beta chain) originates from a study of Ad26.COV2.S vaccination and SARS-CoV-2 variants. Treatment specified: some 19 received Ad26.COV2.S at low or high dose, single or two shots; 5 received placebo; per-sample allocation not given. Day 63 following the first vaccine or placebo injection was when the samples were taken. Findings and limits, study-wide: Responses of T cells in total may have been underestimated by the TCR breadth and depth analyses.

The CDR3 is 14 amino acids. V dropped 2 bases and J dropped 0 bases, with 8 bases sitting between them. Germline CDR1 is SGHNT and CDR2 is YYREEE (reference sequence). Sequenced by immunoSEQ multiplex PCR; TCRdb stores in-frame clones only, minus some. The sample contains some 350,000 clones, about 85% of which appear only once. In the case of this clone: Its specificity is not known.

The input for sequencing was peripheral blood, taken in a trial of Ad26.COV2.S vaccine versus placebo. The TCR was taken from a person between 18 and 59 years old who received the Ad26.COV2.S COVID-19 vaccine or a placebo. This chain connects TRBV5-4 to TRBJ1-1; a possible D gene is TRBD1 (5 bases). CDR3 nucleotides: TGTGCCAGCAGCTTCGGGGGTGTGAACACTGAAGCTTTCTTT. It is translated as CASSFGGVNTEAFF.